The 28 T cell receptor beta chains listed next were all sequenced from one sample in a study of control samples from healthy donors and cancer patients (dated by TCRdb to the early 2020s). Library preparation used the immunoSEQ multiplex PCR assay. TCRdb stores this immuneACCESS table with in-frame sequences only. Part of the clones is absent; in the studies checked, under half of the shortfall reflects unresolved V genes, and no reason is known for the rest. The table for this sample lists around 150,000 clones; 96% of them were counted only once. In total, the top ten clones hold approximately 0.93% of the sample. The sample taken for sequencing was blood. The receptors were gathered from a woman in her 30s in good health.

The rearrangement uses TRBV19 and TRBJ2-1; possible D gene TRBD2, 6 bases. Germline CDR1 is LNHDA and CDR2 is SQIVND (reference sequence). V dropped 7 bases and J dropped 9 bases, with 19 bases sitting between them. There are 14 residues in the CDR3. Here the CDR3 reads CASTEGQTGGEQFF. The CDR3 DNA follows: TGTGCCAGTACAGAGGGGCAAACCGGGGGTGAGCAGTTCTTC.

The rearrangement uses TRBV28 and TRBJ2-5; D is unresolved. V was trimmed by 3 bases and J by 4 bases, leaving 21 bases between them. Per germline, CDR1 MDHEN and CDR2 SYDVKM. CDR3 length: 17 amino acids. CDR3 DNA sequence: TGTGCCAGCAGTTTTCCTGAGATCGGGTTTTGGGGAGAGACCCAGTACTTC. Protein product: CASSFPEIGFWGETQYF.

The chain's CDR3 is CASSPQGASYEQYF. CDR3 bases: TGTGCCAGCAGCCCACAGGGGGCCTCCTACGAGCAGTACTTC. The rearrangement links TRBV5-5 to TRBJ2-7; 9 bases agree with TRBD1. From germline, CDR1 is SGHKS and CDR2 YYEKEE (reference sequence). CDR3 length equals 14 residues. The trim removed 4 bases at V and 0 bases at J, leaving 2 bases unmatched.

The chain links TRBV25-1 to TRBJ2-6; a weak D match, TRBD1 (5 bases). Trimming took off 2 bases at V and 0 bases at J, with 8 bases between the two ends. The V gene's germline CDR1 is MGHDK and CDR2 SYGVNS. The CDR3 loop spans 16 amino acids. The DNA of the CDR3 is TGTGCCAGCAGTGAAGGGGCGAACTCTGGGGCCAACGTCCTGACTTTC. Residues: CASSEGANSGANVLTF.

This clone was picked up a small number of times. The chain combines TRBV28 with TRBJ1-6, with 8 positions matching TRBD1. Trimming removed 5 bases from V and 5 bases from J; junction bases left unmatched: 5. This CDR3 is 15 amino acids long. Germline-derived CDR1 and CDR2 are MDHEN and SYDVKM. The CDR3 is CASSTLGQDNSPLHF. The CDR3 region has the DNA TGTGCCAGCAGTACCTTGGGACAGGATAATTCACCCCTCCACTTT.

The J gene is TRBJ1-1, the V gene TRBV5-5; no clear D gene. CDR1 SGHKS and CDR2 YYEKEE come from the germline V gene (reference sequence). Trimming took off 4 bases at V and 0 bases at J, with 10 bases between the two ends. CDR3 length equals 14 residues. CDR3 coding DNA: TGTGCCAGCAGCCGAGAAGGAGTGAACACTGAAGCTTTCTTT. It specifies CASSREGVNTEAFF.

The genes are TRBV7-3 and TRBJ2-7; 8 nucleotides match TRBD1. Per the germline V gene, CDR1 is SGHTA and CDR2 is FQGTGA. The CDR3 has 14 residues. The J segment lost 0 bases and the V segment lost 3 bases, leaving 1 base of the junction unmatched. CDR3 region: CASSLDRASYEQYF. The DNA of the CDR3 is TGTGCCAGCAGCTTGGACAGGGCCTCCTACGAGCAGTACTTC.

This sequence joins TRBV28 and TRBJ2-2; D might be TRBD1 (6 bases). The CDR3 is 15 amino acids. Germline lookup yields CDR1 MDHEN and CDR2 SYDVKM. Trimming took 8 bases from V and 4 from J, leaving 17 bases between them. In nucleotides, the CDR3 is TGTGCCAGCTCCTGGAAGGGGGTTTCCACCGGGGAGCTGTTTTTT. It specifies CASSWKGVSTGELFF.

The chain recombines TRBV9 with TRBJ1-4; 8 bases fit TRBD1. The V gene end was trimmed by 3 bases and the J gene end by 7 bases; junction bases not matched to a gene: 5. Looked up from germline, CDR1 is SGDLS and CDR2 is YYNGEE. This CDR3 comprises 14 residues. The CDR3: CASSGGQVGEKLFF. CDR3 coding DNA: TGTGCCAGCAGCGGGGGACAGGTTGGTGAAAAACTGTTTTTT. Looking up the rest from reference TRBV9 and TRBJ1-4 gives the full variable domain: DSGVTQTPKHLITATGQRVTLRCSPRSGDLSVYWYQQSLDQGLQFLIQYYNGEERAKGNILERFSAQQFPDLHSELNLSSLELGDSALYFCASSGGQVGEKLFFGSGTQLSVL.

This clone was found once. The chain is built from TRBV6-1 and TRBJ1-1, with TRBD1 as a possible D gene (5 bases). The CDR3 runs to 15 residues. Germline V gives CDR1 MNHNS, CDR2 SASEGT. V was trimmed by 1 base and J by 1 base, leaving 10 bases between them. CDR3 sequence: CASSEGPGGNTEAFF. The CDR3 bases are TGTGCCAGCAGTGAAGGGCCGGGGGGGAACACTGAAGCTTTCTTT.

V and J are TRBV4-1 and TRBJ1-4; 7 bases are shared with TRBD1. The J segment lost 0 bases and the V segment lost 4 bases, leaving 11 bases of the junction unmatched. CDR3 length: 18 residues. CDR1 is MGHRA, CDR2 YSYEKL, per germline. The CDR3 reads CASSLDRVVPSTNEKLFF. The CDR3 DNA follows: TGCGCCAGCAGCCTCGACAGGGTTGTTCCCTCAACTAATGAAAAACTGTTTTTT.

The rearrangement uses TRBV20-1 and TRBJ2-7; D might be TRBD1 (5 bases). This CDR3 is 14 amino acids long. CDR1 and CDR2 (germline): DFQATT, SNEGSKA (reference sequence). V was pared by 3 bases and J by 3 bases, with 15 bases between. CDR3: CSASLTVGDYEQYF. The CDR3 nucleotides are TGCAGTGCTAGTCTGACAGTTGGGGACTACGAGCAGTACTTC.

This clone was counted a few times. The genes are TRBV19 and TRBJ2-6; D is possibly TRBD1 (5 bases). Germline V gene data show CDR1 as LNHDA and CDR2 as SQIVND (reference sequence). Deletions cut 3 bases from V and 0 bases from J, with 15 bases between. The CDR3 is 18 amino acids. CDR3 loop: CASSMARGQGSGANVLTF. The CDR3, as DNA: TGTGCCAGTAGTATGGCTAGGGGTCAAGGCTCTGGGGCCAACGTCCTGACTTTC.

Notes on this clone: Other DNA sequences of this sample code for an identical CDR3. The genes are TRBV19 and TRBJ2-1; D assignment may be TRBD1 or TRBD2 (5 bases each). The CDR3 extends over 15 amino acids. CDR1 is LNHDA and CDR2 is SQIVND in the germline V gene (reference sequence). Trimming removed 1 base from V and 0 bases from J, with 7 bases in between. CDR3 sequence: CASSIVRGSYNEQFF. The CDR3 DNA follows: TGTGCCAGTAGTATAGTGAGGGGCTCCTACAATGAGCAGTTCTTC.

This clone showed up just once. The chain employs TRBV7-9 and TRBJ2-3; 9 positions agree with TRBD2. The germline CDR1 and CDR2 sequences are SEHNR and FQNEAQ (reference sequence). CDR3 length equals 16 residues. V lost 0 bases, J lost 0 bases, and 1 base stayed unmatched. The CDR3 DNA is TGTGCCAGCAGCTTAGCAACTAGCGGGAGCACAGATACGCAGTATTTT. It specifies CASSLATSGSTDTQYF.

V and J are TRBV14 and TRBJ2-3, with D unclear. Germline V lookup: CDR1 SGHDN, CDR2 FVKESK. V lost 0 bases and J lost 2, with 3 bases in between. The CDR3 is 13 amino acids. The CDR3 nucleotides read TGTGCCAGCAGCCAAGACCTCACAGATACGCAGTATTTT. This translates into CASSQDLTDTQYF.

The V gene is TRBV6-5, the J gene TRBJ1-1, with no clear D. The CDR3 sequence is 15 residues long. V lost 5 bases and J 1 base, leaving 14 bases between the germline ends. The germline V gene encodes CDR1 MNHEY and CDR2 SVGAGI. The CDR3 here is CASSLRAAGNTEAFF. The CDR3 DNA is TGTGCCAGCAGTCTACGGGCGGCGGGGAACACTGAAGCTTTCTTT.

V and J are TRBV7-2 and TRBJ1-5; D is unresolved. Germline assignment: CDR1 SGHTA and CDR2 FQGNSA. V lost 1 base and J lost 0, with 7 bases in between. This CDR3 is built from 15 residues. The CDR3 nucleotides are TGTGCCAGCAGCTTAGACACAAATAGCAATCAGCCCCAGCATTTT. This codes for CASSLDTNSNQPQHF.

The CDR3 DNA reads TGTGCCAGCAGCTTAGGGACAGCGTCCTACGAGCAGTACTTC. Residues: CASSLGTASYEQYF. This chain joins TRBV5-4 and TRBJ2-7; 7 nucleotides match TRBD1. Germline V gives CDR1 SGHNT, CDR2 YYREEE (reference sequence). CDR3 length: 14 amino acids. Trimming cost V 2 bases and J 1 base; bases outside gene matches: 3.

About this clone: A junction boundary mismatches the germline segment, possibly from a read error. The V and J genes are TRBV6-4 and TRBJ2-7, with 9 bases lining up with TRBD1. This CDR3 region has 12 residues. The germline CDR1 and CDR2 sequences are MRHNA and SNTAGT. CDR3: CASSDKGQGMGF. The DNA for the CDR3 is TGTGCCAGCAGTGACAAGGGACAGGGAATGGGATTC.

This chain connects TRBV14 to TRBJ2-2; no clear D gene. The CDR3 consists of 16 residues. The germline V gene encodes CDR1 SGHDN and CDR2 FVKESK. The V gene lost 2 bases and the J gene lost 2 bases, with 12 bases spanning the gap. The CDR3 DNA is TGTGCCAGCAGCCAATTGGGTGTAGGCAACACCGGGGAGCTGTTTTTT. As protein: CASSQLGVGNTGELFF.

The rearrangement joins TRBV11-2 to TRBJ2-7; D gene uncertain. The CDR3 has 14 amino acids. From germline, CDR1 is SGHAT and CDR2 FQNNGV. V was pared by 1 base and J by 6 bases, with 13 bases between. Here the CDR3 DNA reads TGTGCCAGCAGCTTAGTATCGGGCTCTCTCGAGCAGTACTTC. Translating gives CASSLVSGSLEQYF.

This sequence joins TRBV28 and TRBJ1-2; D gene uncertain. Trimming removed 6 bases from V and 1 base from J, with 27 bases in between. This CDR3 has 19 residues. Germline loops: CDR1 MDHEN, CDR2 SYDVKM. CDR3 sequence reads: CASSFHSLVQAVGNYGYTF. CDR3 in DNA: TGTGCCAGCAGCTTCCACTCCTTAGTGCAGGCAGTGGGTAACTATGGCTACACCTTC.

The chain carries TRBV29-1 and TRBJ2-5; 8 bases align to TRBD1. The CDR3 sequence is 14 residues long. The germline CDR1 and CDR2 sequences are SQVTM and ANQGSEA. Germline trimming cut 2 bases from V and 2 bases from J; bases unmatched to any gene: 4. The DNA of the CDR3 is TGCAGCGTTGAACAGGGGGCCGGGCAAGAGACCCAGTACTTC. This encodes CSVEQGAGQETQYF.

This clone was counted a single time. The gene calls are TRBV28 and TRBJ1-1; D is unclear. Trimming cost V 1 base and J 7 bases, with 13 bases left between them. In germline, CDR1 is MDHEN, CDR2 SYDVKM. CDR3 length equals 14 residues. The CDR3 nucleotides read TGTGCCAGCAGTTTATTGCGCGGAGCGGGTGAAGCTTTCTTT. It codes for CASSLLRGAGEAFF.

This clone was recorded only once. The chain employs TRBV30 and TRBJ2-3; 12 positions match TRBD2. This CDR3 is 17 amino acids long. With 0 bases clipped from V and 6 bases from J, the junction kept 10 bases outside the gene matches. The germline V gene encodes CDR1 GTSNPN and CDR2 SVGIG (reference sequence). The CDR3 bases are TGTGCCTGGAGTGTACGGGTAACTAGCGGGAGGATGGATACGCAGTATTTT. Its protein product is CAWSVRVTSGRMDTQYF.

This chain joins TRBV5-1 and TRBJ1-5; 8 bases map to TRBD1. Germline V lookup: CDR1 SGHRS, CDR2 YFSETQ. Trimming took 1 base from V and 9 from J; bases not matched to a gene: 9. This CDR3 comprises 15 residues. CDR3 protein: CASSLQGAISGPQHF. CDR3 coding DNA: TGCGCCAGCAGCTTGCAGGGGGCGATATCAGGGCCCCAGCATTTT.

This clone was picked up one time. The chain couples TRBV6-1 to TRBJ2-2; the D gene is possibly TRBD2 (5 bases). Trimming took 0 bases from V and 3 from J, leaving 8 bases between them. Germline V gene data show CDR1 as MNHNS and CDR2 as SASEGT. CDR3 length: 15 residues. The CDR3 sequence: CASSEALAHTGELFF. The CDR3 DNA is TGTGCCAGCAGTGAAGCGCTAGCCCACACCGGGGAGCTGTTTTTT.